The 29 T cell receptor beta chains in this list originate from one sample, sequenced in a study of T cells in localized non-small cell lung cancer. The assay was immunoSEQ multiplex PCR, and TCRdb's table has in-frame clones only and misses some. Counted here are about 24,000 clones, 90% to 95% occurring once; the ten biggest clones make up under 3%. The sample here was peripheral blood, taken before any cancer treatment. These receptors all come from a woman aged 40 to 75 with stage I lung adenocarcinoma.

V gene TRBV28 combines with J gene TRBJ1-4; D call uncertain. V was pared by 1 base and J by 7 bases, with 13 bases between. The CDR3 has 15 residues. Germline values: CDR1 MDHEN, CDR2 SYDVKM. The CDR3 region is CASSLFGEGSEKLFF. The CDR3 DNA is TGTGCCAGCAGTTTATTCGGGGAAGGTTCTGAAAAACTGTTTTTT. Using reference TRBV28 and TRBJ1-4 for the parts outside the CDR3, the full variable domain is DVKVTQSSRYLVKRTGEKVFLECVQDMDHENMFWYRQDPGLGLRLIYFSYDVKMKEKGDIPEGYSVSREKKERFSLILESASTNQTSMYLCASSLFGEGSEKLFFGSGTQLSVL.

V is TRBV7-9 and J is TRBJ2-1; possibly TRBD1 or TRBD2 for D (5 bases each). This CDR3 contains 17 residues. From germline, CDR1 is SEHNR and CDR2 FQNEAQ (reference sequence). V dropped 4 bases and J dropped 0 bases, with 16 bases sitting between them. CDR3 nucleotides: TGTGCCAGCAGCTCGCCTTCCGGGACCGTCTCCTACAATGAGCAGTTCTTC. Amino acid sequence: CASSSPSGTVSYNEQFF.

This sequence joins TRBV19 and TRBJ2-7, with a tentative D call TRBD2 (6 bases). CDR3 size: 14 residues. Per germline, CDR1 LNHDA and CDR2 SQIVND (reference sequence). V was trimmed by 6 bases and J by 5 bases, leaving 17 bases between them. CDR3 sequence reads: CASRPITGGNEQYF. The CDR3 nucleotides read TGTGCCAGTAGACCGATCACCGGGGGAAACGAGCAGTACTTC.

The CDR3 region is CASSPGGSGANVLTF. In DNA form, the CDR3 reads TGTGCCAGCAGCCCCGGTGGATCTGGGGCCAACGTCCTGACTTTC. The chain is built from TRBV7-2 and TRBJ2-6, with D unclear. This CDR3 contains 15 residues. Trimming took off 5 bases at V and 1 base at J, with 9 bases between the two ends. Germline CDR1 is SGHTA and CDR2 is FQGNSA. Using reference TRBV7-2 and TRBJ2-6 for the parts outside the CDR3, the full variable domain is GAGVSQSPSNKVTEKGKDVELRCDPISGHTALYWYRQSLGQGLEFLIYFQGNSAPDKSGLPSDRFSAERTGGSVSTLTIQRTQQEDSAVYLCASSPGGSGANVLTFGAGSRLTVL.

This clone is a singleton in its sample. This rearrangement joins TRBV2 to TRBJ1-5; D is unresolved. Trimming pared 6 bases from V and 10 bases from J, leaving 10 bases between. Germline V gene data show CDR1 as SNHLY and CDR2 as FYNNEI. The CDR3 contains 11 residues. CDR3 sequence (DNA): TGTGCCAGCAGAGACGCGGGACCCCAGCATTTT. Translation gives CASRDAGPQHF.

This clone was counted a few times. J is TRBJ1-2 and V is TRBV4-1; 10 bases are shared with TRBD1. The germline CDR1 and CDR2 sequences are MGHRA and YSYEKL. V was clipped by 5 bases and J by 7 bases; unmatched bases: 7. This CDR3 contains 14 residues. Written as DNA, the CDR3 is TGCGCCAGCAGCACCCGGGACAGGGGAGTTGGCTACACCTTC. Protein product: CASSTRDRGVGYTF.

The V and J genes are TRBV30 and TRBJ2-7; 7 bases are a match to TRBD2. Per the germline V gene, CDR1 is GTSNPN and CDR2 is SVGIG (reference sequence). This CDR3 region has 13 residues. V gave up 1 base and J gave up 9 bases; unmatched junction bases: 9. The CDR3, as DNA: TGTGCCTGGAGTGATGGGGGGGATATTGGGCAGTACTTC. This translates into CAWSDGGDIGQYF.

This clone was recorded once. CDR3 region: CASSLTWTGLYSNQPQHF. DNA of the CDR3: TGTGCCAGCAGCTTAACCTGGACAGGCTTGTATAGCAATCAGCCCCAGCATTTT. The J gene is TRBJ1-5, the V gene TRBV7-3, with 7 bases identical to TRBD1. The CDR3 contains 18 residues. In germline, CDR1 is SGHTA, CDR2 FQGTGA. V was clipped by 0 bases and J by 0 bases; unmatched bases: 8.

The rearrangement uses TRBV19 and TRBJ2-3, with a tentative D call TRBD1 (6 bases). Looked up from germline, CDR1 is LNHDA and CDR2 is SQIVND (reference sequence). The CDR3 spans 15 residues. Trimming removed 5 bases from V and 1 base from J, with 13 bases in between. The CDR3 is CASSSPGVGTDTQYF. Here the CDR3 DNA reads TGTGCCAGTAGTTCGCCAGGGGTAGGCACAGATACGCAGTATTTT.

This chain joins TRBV18 and TRBJ2-7; D is possibly TRBD1 (6 bases). The CDR3 totals 14 residues. Trimming shortened V by 2 bases and J by 2 bases, and 10 bases separated the two germline ends. Germline values: CDR1 KGHSH, CDR2 LQKENI. This CDR3 is CASSPGGLTYEQYF. Written as DNA, the CDR3 is TGTGCCAGCTCACCAGGGGGCCTCACCTACGAGCAGTACTTC.

The rearrangement links TRBV18 to TRBJ1-5; D ambiguous. Germline-derived CDR1 and CDR2 are KGHSH and LQKENI. CDR3 length: 14 residues. V was pared by 6 bases and J by 0 bases, with 9 bases between. The CDR3 loop is CASSDWGSNQPQHF. CDR3 in DNA: TGTGCCAGCTCCGACTGGGGTAGCAATCAGCCCCAGCATTTT.

The genes are TRBV21-1 and TRBJ2-2; the listed D gene, TRBD2, was not tested against the DNA. TRBV21-1 is given as a pseudogene. This CDR3 region has 18 residues. The CDR3 DNA follows: TGTGCCAGCAGCAAACTCGGAGAACAAGTCCCGAGGACCGGGGAGCTGTTTTTT. Its protein is CASSKLGEQVPRTGELFF.

The chain joins TRBV6-6 to TRBJ2-2; possibly TRBD2 for D (5 bases). Germline CDR1 MNHNY, CDR2 SVGAGI (reference sequence). This CDR3 comprises 16 residues. Deletions cut 8 bases from V and 4 bases from J, with 20 bases between. CDR3 sequence reads: CASQTSIIRGTGELFF. The CDR3 bases are TGTGCCAGCCAAACGTCCATAATCCGGGGCACCGGGGAGCTGTTTTTT.

V gene TRBV7-9 combines with J gene TRBJ2-1, with 12 bases fitting TRBD2. V was clipped by 4 bases and J by 2 bases; unmatched bases: 6. CDR1 and CDR2 from the germline V gene are SEHNR and FQNEAQ (reference sequence). The CDR3 has 17 amino acids. This chain's CDR3 is CASSSTSGRPTYNEQFF. Here the CDR3 DNA reads TGTGCCAGCAGCTCCACTAGCGGGAGGCCCACCTACAATGAGCAGTTCTTC.

This chain links TRBV19 with TRBJ1-2; D is unclear. The V gene's germline CDR1 is LNHDA and CDR2 SQIVND (reference sequence). Trimming took off 0 bases at V and 4 bases at J, with 12 bases between the two ends. The CDR3 loop spans 15 amino acids. The CDR3, as DNA: TGTGCCAGTAGTATAGATCAGTGGACGGGCTATGGCTACACCTTC. Translation gives CASSIDQWTGYGYTF.

The chain has TRBV28 and TRBJ2-7, with 9 bases matching TRBD1. Germline V CDR1 and CDR2: MDHEN, SYDVKM. This CDR3 spans 14 amino acids. The V gene end was trimmed by 2 bases and the J gene end by 3 bases; junction bases not matched to a gene: 2. The CDR3 spells CASSLGDRVYEQYF. CDR3 nucleotide sequence: TGTGCCAGCAGTTTAGGGGACAGGGTCTACGAGCAGTACTTC.

The chain recombines TRBV13 with TRBJ1-5, with D uncertain. This CDR3 is 16 amino acids long. Trimming removed 0 bases at V and 3 bases at J, with 12 bases between. In germline, CDR1 is PRHDT, CDR2 FYEKMQ (reference sequence). The CDR3 loop reads CASSLGGQANNQPQHF. The CDR3 DNA reads as TGTGCCAGCAGCTTAGGGGGTCAGGCTAACAATCAGCCCCAGCATTTT.

The chain has TRBV7-9 and TRBJ2-2; 7 bases agree with TRBD2. Germline lookup yields CDR1 SEHNR and CDR2 FQNEAQ (reference sequence). The CDR3 totals 15 residues. V gave up 4 bases and J gave up 6 bases; unmatched junction bases: 8. The CDR3 reads CASSSPAGRPGELFF. Here the CDR3 DNA reads TGTGCCAGCAGCTCTCCAGCGGGAAGGCCCGGGGAGCTGTTTTTT.

To note about this clone: The same CDR3 arises from other DNA sequences in this sample as well. J is TRBJ2-2 and V is TRBV28, with unresolved D. This CDR3 comprises 15 residues. In germline, CDR1 is MDHEN, CDR2 SYDVKM. The ends were cut back, 2 bases at V and 2 bases at J, with 9 bases in the middle. CDR3 amino acids: CASSLGTANTGELFF. The CDR3 coding sequence is TGTGCCAGCAGTTTAGGTACAGCCAACACCGGGGAGCTGTTTTTT.

V and J are TRBV5-4 and TRBJ1-3; TRBD1 might be the D (5 bases). Trimming pared 2 bases from V and 0 bases from J, leaving 6 bases between. Germline loops: CDR1 SGHNT, CDR2 YYREEE (reference sequence). The CDR3 has 14 amino acids. For the CDR3, the DNA is TGTGCCAGCAGCTTCCAGGGCTCTGGAAACACCATATATTTT. Protein: CASSFQGSGNTIYF.

This chain links TRBV19 with TRBJ2-1; D ambiguous. The CDR3 contains 16 residues. V lost 5 bases and J 0 bases, leaving 14 bases between the germline ends. CDR1 is LNHDA, CDR2 SQIVND, per germline (reference sequence). CDR3 sequence reads: CASSGLSKGSYNEQFF. The CDR3 DNA follows: TGTGCCAGTAGTGGGTTGTCGAAGGGCTCCTACAATGAGCAGTTCTTC.

This chain uses TRBV7-9 with TRBJ2-1, with 8 bases that match TRBD2. Germline CDR1 SEHNR, CDR2 FQNEAQ (reference sequence). The CDR3 runs to 13 residues. With V trimmed by 5 bases and J by 6 bases, 3 bases remained unmatched. CDR3 in amino acids: CASSLLAVNEQFF. DNA of the CDR3: TGTGCCAGCAGCCTACTAGCGGTCAATGAGCAGTTCTTC.

The chain links TRBV2 to TRBJ1-5; D not certain. V lost 4 bases to trimming and J lost 1 base, with 8 bases between them. The CDR3 contains 14 residues. Germline V gene sequence: CDR1 SNHLY, CDR2 FYNNEI. The CDR3 coding sequence is TGTGCCAGCAGTGGGGTAATAAGCAATCAGCCCCAGCATTTT. This translates into CASSGVISNQPQHF.

This sequence joins TRBV5-1 and TRBJ2-1; a possible D gene is TRBD2 (5 bases). Trimming took off 0 bases at V and 9 bases at J, with 10 bases between the two ends. Germline V gene data show CDR1 as SGHRS and CDR2 as YFSETQ. The CDR3 covers 13 residues. CDR3 region: CASSLDPSSEQFF. As DNA, the CDR3 is TGCGCCAGCAGCTTGGATCCTAGCAGTGAGCAGTTCTTC.

The chain combines TRBV5-6 with TRBJ2-7, with D possibly being TRBD1 or TRBD2 (5 bases each). Germline V gives CDR1 SGHDT, CDR2 YYEEEE. Trimming took off 7 bases at V and 2 bases at J, with 16 bases between the two ends. The CDR3 has 14 amino acids. The chain's CDR3 is CASGRGSAAYEQYF. The DNA for the CDR3 is TGTGCCAGCGGACGGGGCAGCGCTGCCTACGAGCAGTACTTC.

The chain uses TRBV19 and TRBJ1-1, with D possibly being TRBD1 (5 bases). Trimming took 4 bases from V and 3 from J, leaving 9 bases between them. CDR1 is LNHDA and CDR2 is SQIVND in the germline V gene (reference sequence). The CDR3 consists of 13 residues. As DNA, the CDR3 is TGTGCCAGTAGTAAGGGGAGGGACACTGAAGCTTTCTTT. Protein: CASSKGRDTEAFF.

The V gene is TRBV30, the J gene TRBJ2-1, with TRBD1 matching 8 bases. V shed 3 bases and J 3 bases; nucleotides not matched to a gene: 13. Germline CDR1 is GTSNPN and CDR2 is SVGIG (reference sequence). The CDR3 extends over 17 amino acids. The CDR3 nucleotides read TGTGCCTGGAGGGAGGTCAGGGGGCTCCTCGGCTACAATGAGCAGTTCTTC. Translation: CAWREVRGLLGYNEQFF.

CDR3 region: CASFSGTGGGGYEQYF. The CDR3 DNA follows: TGCGCCAGCTTTTCCGGGACAGGGGGCGGAGGCTACGAGCAGTACTTC. The chain uses TRBV10-2 and TRBJ2-7; 12 bases match TRBD1. J lost 3 bases, V lost 8 bases, and 11 bases had no gene match. The germline V gene encodes CDR1 WSHSY and CDR2 SAAADI. The CDR3 has 16 amino acids.

This chain connects TRBV2 to TRBJ2-5; D ambiguous. Looked up from germline, CDR1 is SNHLY and CDR2 is FYNNEI. The length of the CDR3 is 12 residues. Trimming cost V 7 bases and J 7 bases, with 13 bases left between them. In DNA, the CDR3 is TGTGCCAGCAACCCGAAGGGTCGGACCCAGTACTTC. Amino acids: CASNPKGRTQYF.